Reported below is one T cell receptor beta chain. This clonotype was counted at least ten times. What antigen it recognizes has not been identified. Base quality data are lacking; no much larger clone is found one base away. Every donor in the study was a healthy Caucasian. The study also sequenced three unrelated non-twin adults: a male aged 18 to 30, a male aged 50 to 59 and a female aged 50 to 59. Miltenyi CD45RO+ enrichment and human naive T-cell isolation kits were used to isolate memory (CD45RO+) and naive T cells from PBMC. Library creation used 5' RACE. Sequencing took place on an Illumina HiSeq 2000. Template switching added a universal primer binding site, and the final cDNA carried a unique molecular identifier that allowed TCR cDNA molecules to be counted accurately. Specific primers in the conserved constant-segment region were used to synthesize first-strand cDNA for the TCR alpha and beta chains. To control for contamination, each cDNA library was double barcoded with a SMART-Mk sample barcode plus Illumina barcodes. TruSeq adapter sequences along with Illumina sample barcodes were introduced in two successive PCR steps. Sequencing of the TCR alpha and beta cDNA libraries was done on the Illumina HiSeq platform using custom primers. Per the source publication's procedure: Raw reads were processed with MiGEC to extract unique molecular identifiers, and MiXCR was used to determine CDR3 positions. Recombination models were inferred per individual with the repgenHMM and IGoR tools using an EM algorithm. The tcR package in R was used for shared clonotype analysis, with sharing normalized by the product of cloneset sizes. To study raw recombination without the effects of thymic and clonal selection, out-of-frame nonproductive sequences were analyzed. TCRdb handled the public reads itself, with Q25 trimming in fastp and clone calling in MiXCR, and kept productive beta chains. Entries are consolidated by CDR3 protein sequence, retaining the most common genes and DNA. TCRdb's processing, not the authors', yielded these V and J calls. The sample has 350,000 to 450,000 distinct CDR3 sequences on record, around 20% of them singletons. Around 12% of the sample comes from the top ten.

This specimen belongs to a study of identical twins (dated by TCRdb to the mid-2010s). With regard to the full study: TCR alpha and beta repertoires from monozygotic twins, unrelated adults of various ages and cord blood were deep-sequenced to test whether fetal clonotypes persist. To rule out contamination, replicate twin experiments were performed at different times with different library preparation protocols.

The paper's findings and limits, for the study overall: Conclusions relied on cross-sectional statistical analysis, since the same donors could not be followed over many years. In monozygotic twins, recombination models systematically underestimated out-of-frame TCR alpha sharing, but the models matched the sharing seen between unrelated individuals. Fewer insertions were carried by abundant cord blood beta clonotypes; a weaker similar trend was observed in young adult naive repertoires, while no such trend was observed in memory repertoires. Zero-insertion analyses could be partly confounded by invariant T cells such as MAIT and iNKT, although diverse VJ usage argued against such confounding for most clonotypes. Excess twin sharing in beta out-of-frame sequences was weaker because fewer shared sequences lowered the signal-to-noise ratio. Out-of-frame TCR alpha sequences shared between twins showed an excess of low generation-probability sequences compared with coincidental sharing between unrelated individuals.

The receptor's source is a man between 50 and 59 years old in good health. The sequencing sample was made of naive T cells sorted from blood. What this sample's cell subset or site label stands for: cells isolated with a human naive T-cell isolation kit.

DNA sequence: TGTGCCAGCAGTTTAAGTCGTACAGGGTTGACCGGGGAGCTGTTTTTT. This gives the protein CASSLSRTGLTGELFF. The rearrangement joined TRBV28 to TRBJ2-2, with a weak D call of TRBD1 (6 bases match). The CDR3 runs 16 amino acids, cysteine and phenylalanine included. Here the CDR3 DNA is all that survives: 48 bases in frame from base 1. Trimming takes 2 bases from V and 5 bases from J, and the germline ends sit 15 bases apart. CDR1 and CDR2 are drawn from the germline V gene: MDHEN, SYDVKM. Outside the CDR3, residues come from the reference TRBV28 and TRBJ2-2 proteins, so the full variable domain is: DVKVTQSSRYLVKRTGEKVFLECVQDMDHENMFWYRQDPGLGLRLIYFSYDVKMKEKGDIPEGYSVSREKKERFSLILESASTNQTSMYLCASSLSRTGLTGELFFGEGSRLTVL.